These T cell receptor beta chains were read from a single sample in a study of beta chain features in type 1 diabetes. Measured with immunoSEQ multiplex PCR; TCRdb has only the in-frame clones, and not every one. The repertoire consists of roughly 300,000 clones, with roughly an eighth occurring once and the leading ten covering 0.017%. The specimen sequenced was naive CD4+ T cells from blood. The receptors originated from a man between 25 and 39 years old with type 1 diabetes. CDR3s include the opening cysteine and the closing phenylalanine or tryptophan. Fields, in order: D gene, clone size, V gene, J gene, CDR3 protein, CDR3 DNA. D genes are given only for firm matches. Only some rows state a clone size, as once, few, many or a class for expanded clones.

TRBD2	few	TRBV5-1	TRBJ2-5	CASSLAGDSQETQYF	TGCGCCAGCAGCTTAGCGGGAGATTCCCAAGAGACCCAGTACTTC
-	-	TRBV13	TRBJ1-2	CASSLQGYGYTF	TGTGCCAGCAGCTTACAGGGATATGGCTACACCTTC
TRBD2	few	TRBV5-1	TRBJ2-2	CASSLGPSGMPAGELFF	TGCGCCAGCAGCTTGGGGCCTAGCGGCATGCCAGCCGGGGAGCTGTTTTTT
-	few	TRBV2	TRBJ2-1	CASSEKALYNEQFF	TGTGCCAGCAGTGAGAAAGCACTATACAATGAGCAGTTCTTC
TRBD1	few	TRBV25-1	TRBJ1-5	CASSLRTGNNQPQHF	TGTGCCAGCAGTCTACGGACAGGGAACAATCAGCCCCAGCATTTT
-	-	TRBV7-2	TRBJ1-5	CASSFDWGQPQHF	TGTGCCAGCAGCTTTGACTGGGGCCAGCCCCAGCATTTT
-	few	TRBV7-2	TRBJ2-6	CASSLYQGSLSGANVLTF	TGTGCCAGCAGCTTATACCAGGGAAGTTTATCTGGGGCCAACGTCCTGACTTTC
TRBD1	-	TRBV4-1	TRBJ2-2	CASSLLLYRGRNTGELFF	TGCGCCAGCAGCCTCCTCCTCTACAGGGGTAGGAACACCGGGGAGCTGTTTTTT
TRBD1	few	TRBV5-1	TRBJ2-1	CASSLGAGQENEQFF	TGCGCCAGCAGCTTGGGAGCTGGACAGGAAAATGAGCAGTTCTTC
-	few	TRBV5-6	TRBJ1-5	CASSSRTVGRGINQPQHF	TGTGCCAGCAGCTCTAGGACAGTAGGGAGGGGAATCAATCAGCCCCAGCATTTT
TRBD2	-	TRBV7-2	TRBJ2-7	CASSSNGRGYEQYF	TGTGCCAGCAGCTCCAACGGGAGGGGGTACGAGCAGTACTTC
-	few	TRBV5-1	TRBJ2-3	CASSLAVGEDTQYF	TGCGCCAGCAGCTTGGCCGTAGGGGAAGATACGCAGTATTTT
-	-	TRBV7-2	TRBJ1-1	CASSLTRNKAFF	TGTGCCAGCAGCTTAACGCGGAATAAAGCTTTCTTT
TRBD1	-	TRBV4-2	TRBJ2-1	CASSQGGTGAIYNEQFF	TGTGCCAGCAGCCAAGGGGGGACAGGGGCTATCTACAATGAGCAGTTCTTC
-	few	TRBV28	TRBJ2-1	CASRDGDIGSYNEQFF	TGTGCCAGCAGGGACGGGGACATAGGCTCCTACAATGAGCAGTTCTTC
TRBD1	-	TRBV2	TRBJ1-4	CASNGGTVNEKLFF	TGTGCCAGCAACGGAGGGACAGTTAATGAAAAACTGTTTTTT
TRBD2	few	TRBV7-7	TRBJ2-3	CASSLTGGPDTQYF	TGTGCTAGCAGCTTGACGGGAGGGCCAGATACGCAGTATTTT
TRBD2	few	TRBV5-1	TRBJ2-3	CASSPRLAGEPTQYF	TGCGCCAGCAGCCCGAGACTAGCGGGAGAACCTACGCAGTATTTT
TRBD2	few	TRBV19	TRBJ2-1	CASKRDAFSGMNEQFF	TGTGCCAGTAAGCGGGACGCCTTTAGCGGGATGAATGAGCAGTTCTTC
TRBD2	-	TRBV7-3	TRBJ2-7	CASRKREGLLSYEQYF	TGTGCCAGCAGAAAGCGGGAGGGCCTACTCTCCTACGAGCAGTACTTC
-	few	TRBV7-6	TRBJ1-5	CASSSNIRDQPQHF	TGTGCCAGCAGCTCCAATATCCGGGATCAGCCCCAGCATTTT
-	few	TRBV7-9	TRBJ2-2	CASSPQGITGELFF	TGTGCCAGCAGTCCCCAGGGGATCACCGGGGAGCTGTTTTTT
TRBD1	-	TRBV5-6	TRBJ2-7	CASSLTGTGPSYEQYF	TGTGCCAGCAGCCTAACCGGGACAGGGCCCTCCTACGAGCAGTACTTC
-	few	TRBV4-3	TRBJ1-2	CASSQDSYGYTF	TGCGCCAGCAGCCAAGACTCCTATGGCTACACCTTC
TRBD1	-	TRBV18	TRBJ2-1	CASLGQGATNEQFF	TGTGCCAGCTTGGGACAGGGGGCAACCAATGAGCAGTTCTTC
TRBD2	-	TRBV29-1	TRBJ2-2	CSVGREGYTGELFF	TGCAGCGTTGGGCGGGAGGGATACACCGGGGAGCTGTTTTTT
-	-	TRBV29-1	TRBJ1-4	CAYRGVWEKLFF	TGCGCGTATCGCGGGGTATGGGAAAAACTGTTTTTT
TRBD2	few	TRBV5-1	TRBJ2-6	CASSPGLAGSSGANVLTF	TGCGCCAGCAGCCCCGGACTAGCGGGATCCTCTGGGGCCAACGTCCTGACTTTC
TRBD2	few	TRBV7-8	TRBJ2-4	CASTREAGENIQYF	TGTGCCAGCACCCGGGAAGCGGGGGAAAACATTCAGTACTTC
TRBD1	-	TRBV29-1	TRBJ1-1	CSGHRGAVNTEAFF	TGCAGCGGACACAGGGGAGCGGTGAACACTGAAGCTTTCTTT
-	few	TRBV7-3	TRBJ2-1	CASSLMGGNSYNEQFF	TGTGCCAGCAGCTTAATGGGCGGGAACTCCTACAATGAGCAGTTCTTC
TRBD2	few	TRBV9	TRBJ2-1	CASSTGGGPSNEQFF	TGTGCCAGCAGCACGGGGGGGGGACCATCAAATGAGCAGTTCTTC
TRBD2	few	TRBV5-1	TRBJ2-7	CASSQGTSGLSYEQYF	TGCGCCAGCAGCCAGGGGACTAGCGGATTGTCCTACGAGCAGTACTTC
TRBD1	-	TRBV7-2	TRBJ1-4	CASSPDRERLFF	TGTGCCAGCAGCCCCGACAGGGAGAGGCTGTTTTTT
-	few	TRBV6-5	TRBJ1-3	CASRSLGDTGNTIYF	TGTGCCAGCAGATCCCTGGGGGACACGGGAAACACCATATATTTT
-	-	TRBV30	TRBJ2-7	CAWKAGASYEQYF	TGTGCCTGGAAGGCAGGGGCATCCTACGAGCAGTACTTC
-	-	TRBV21-1	TRBJ2-1	CASSKGVAGQSSYNEQFF	TGTGCCAGCAGCAAAGGGGTAGCGGGACAGAGCTCCTACAATGAGCAGTTCTTC
-	-	TRBV5-1	TRBJ2-1	CASSLVATEQFF	TGCGCCAGCAGCTTGGTAGCGACGGAGCAGTTCTTC
-	-	TRBV15	TRBJ1-2	CATSRAAGINYGYTF	TGTGCCACCAGCAGAGCAGCGGGAATCAACTATGGCTACACCTTC
-	few	TRBV18	TRBJ2-7	CASSPDSFLVEQYF	TGTGCCAGCTCCCCCGACAGTTTCCTGGTGGAGCAGTACTTC
-	few	TRBV5-1	TRBJ2-1	CASSLNGSPDEQFF	TGCGCCAGCAGCTTAAACGGGAGTCCCGATGAGCAGTTCTTC
TRBD1	-	TRBV29-1	TRBJ2-7	CSVTWTGLTYEQYF	TGCAGCGTCACTTGGACAGGGTTGACCTACGAGCAGTACTTC
-	-	TRBV28	TRBJ1-5	CASSLASGFQPQHF	TGTGCCAGCAGTTTGGCTTCAGGGTTCCAGCCCCAGCATTTT
-	few	TRBV9	TRBJ2-1	CASSVAGRVTSYNEQFF	TGTGCCAGCAGCGTAGCCGGTCGGGTAACGTCCTACAATGAGCAGTTCTTC
-	-	TRBV10-3	TRBJ1-2	CATFQGLPNYGYTF	TGTGCCACCTTTCAGGGGCTTCCTAACTATGGCTACACCTTC
TRBD1	-	TRBV7-3	TRBJ1-1	CASSLTGTQGTEAFF	TGTGCCAGCAGCTTGACAGGGACCCAGGGCACTGAAGCTTTCTTT
-	-	TRBV5-1	TRBJ1-2	CASSPDREGYTF	TGCGCCAGCAGCCCCGACAGAGAAGGCTACACCTTC
TRBD2	few	TRBV11-2	TRBJ2-1	CASSWGGLAGPRLYNEQFF	TGTGCCAGCAGCTGGGGAGGGCTAGCGGGTCCCAGGCTCTACAATGAGCAGTTCTTC
-	few	TRBV7-2	TRBJ1-2	CASSLVRNYGYTF	TGTGCCAGCAGCTTAGTTAGAAACTATGGCTACACCTTC
TRBD1	-	TRBV28	TRBJ2-1	CASRDTGVRYNEQFF	TGTGCCAGCAGGGATACAGGGGTAAGGTACAATGAGCAGTTCTTC
-	-	TRBV5-1	TRBJ2-2	CASQPGMNTGELFF	TGCGCCAGTCAGCCAGGGATGAACACCGGGGAGCTGTTTTTT
TRBD1	-	TRBV7-2	TRBJ2-1	CASSPSGTGGDEQFF	TGTGCCAGCAGCCCATCCGGGACAGGGGGCGATGAGCAGTTCTTC
-	-	TRBV7-6	TRBJ2-6	CASSLDKGMSPGANVLTF	TGTGCCAGCAGCTTAGACAAGGGGATGTCTCCTGGGGCCAACGTCCTGACTTTC
TRBD1	few	TRBV11-2	TRBJ1-4	CASSSRLLTGDEKLFF	TGTGCCAGCAGCTCCCGCCTCCTAACAGGGGATGAAAAACTGTTTTTT
TRBD2	-	TRBV5-4	TRBJ2-1	CASSSTSGSSYNEQFF	TGTGCCAGCAGCTCGACTAGCGGCAGCTCCTACAATGAGCAGTTCTTC
-	-	TRBV2	TRBJ2-7	CASSESVDSSYEQYF	TGTGCCAGCAGTGAATCCGTCGACAGCTCCTACGAGCAGTACTTC
-	-	TRBV6-5	TRBJ2-7	CASTIRGGYEQYF	TGTGCCAGCACCATCAGAGGTGGCTACGAGCAGTACTTC
TRBD2	few	TRBV5-4	TRBJ2-2	CASSPGSGTLNTGELFF	TGTGCCAGCAGTCCAGGGAGCGGGACTCTAAACACCGGGGAGCTGTTTTTT
TRBD2	few	TRBV9	TRBJ2-3	CASSVRRTSGSYEGTDTQYF	TGTGCCAGCAGCGTAAGGAGGACTAGCGGGAGTTATGAGGGCACAGATACGCAGTATTTT